A selection of T cell receptor beta chains follows, all from one sample in a study of response to subunit inactivated influenza vaccine. TCRdb redid the calling of the RT-PCR reads with MiXCR, one entry per CDR3 protein. The data hold 250,000 to 350,000 distinct CDR3 sequences, with around 20% observed a single time. The source was PBMCs from blood, collected about 20 months after vaccination. All receptors come from a man aged 45 to 75 who received an inactivated influenza vaccine. The conserved cysteine and the conserved F or W are not part of the CDR3 here. Fields, in order: V gene, D gene, CDR3 protein. D genes are given only for firm matches.

TRBV29-1	-	SVVVTQGTEAF
TRBV10-3	TRBD1	AITPDRNQPQH
TRBV5-1	-	ASSTDSSYEQY
TRBV20-1	TRBD2	SASGLASSYEQY
TRBV29-1	TRBD1	SVYRGLGYT
TRBV24-1	-	ATSDSRQAPTYGYT
TRBV4-2	TRBD1	ASSQDPGQGTEKLF
TRBV6-2/TRBV6-3	TRBD2	ASRLTSGGQETQY
TRBV5-1	-	ASSLDNRRKTGELF
TRBV7-2	-	ASSSGGGVRGYT
TRBV5-4	-	ASSRGSLEPGNTIY
TRBV5-6	TRBD1	ASSLDRINAGNTIY
TRBV7-9	TRBD1	ASSFAQGGYSGNTIY
TRBV29-1	-	SVEHRRDYGYT
TRBV25-1	-	ASSEGPVYSNQPQH
TRBV9	-	ASSWGSDTEAF
TRBV27	-	ASSSRSGSLLNYGYT
TRBV10-3	TRBD1	AISDVVQTGEGTQY